Listed below are T cell receptor beta chains from one sample, sequenced in a study of T-cell reconstitution after alpha-beta-depleted transplantation in children. TCRdb redid the calling of the PCR reads with MiXCR, one entry per CDR3 protein. The data hold some 390,000 distinct CDR3 sequences, with approximately 20% observed a single time. This sample comprised PBMCs from the stem cell graft donor, obtained from the stem cell graft. The receptor set was obtained from a human donor who donated a stem cell graft to a child with acute myeloid leukemia. The CDR3 runs from the conserved cysteine through the conserved F or W. A D gene is named only where the DNA matches it firmly. Clone size, where shown, is once, few, many, or a class for clones that have expanded.

j_call clone_size d_call v_call cdr3_aa cdr3_nt
TRBJ2-1 . . TRBV29-1 CSVVDRASYPCSF .
TRBJ2-6 . TRBD1 TRBV10-3 CANAVGTGSDGANVLTF TGTGCCAACGCCGTCGGGACAGGGTCTGACGGGGCCAACGTCCTGACTTTC
TRBJ1-1 . . TRBV6-6 CASSYSQGEAFF TGTGCCAGCAGTTACTCCCAGGGTGAAGCTTTCTTT
TRBJ1-5 . . TRBV4-1 CASSHPGVQPQHF TGCGCCAGCAGCCATCCAGGGGTACAGCCCCAGCATTTT
TRBJ2-7 . . TRBV25-1 CASSEGTSMRQGGIYEQYF TGTGCCAGCAGTGAAGGTACATCCATGCGACAGGGAGGGATCTACGAGCAGTACTTC
TRBJ2-5 few TRBD2 TRBV5-6 CASSLWLSGSYLETQYF TGTGCCAGCAGCTTGTGGCTTAGCGGGAGCTACCTTGAGACCCAGTACTTC
TRBJ2-1 many . TRBV7-2 CASSLLVATTREQFF TGTGCCAGCAGCTTATTAGTAGCAACGACAAGGGAGCAGTTCTTC
TRBJ1-1 . . TRBV12-3/TRBV12-4 CASSLGSTGRLGVNTEAFF TGTGCCAGCAGTTTAGGGTCCACAGGGAGGTTGGGCGTGAACACTGAAGCTTTCTTT
TRBJ2-1 . TRBD2 TRBV5-1 CASKAPTVAGLTYNEQFF TGCGCCAGCAAGGCCCCTACGGTAGCGGGATTAACCTACAATGAGCAGTTCTTC
TRBJ1-5 few . TRBV10-3 CAISEQGNSNQPQHF TGTGCCATCAGTGAGCAGGGAAATAGCAATCAGCCCCAGCATTTT
TRBJ2-7 . TRBD1 TRBV7-6 CASSLGQGAWEQYF TGTGCCAGCAGCCTGGGACAGGGGGCGTGGGAGCAGTACTTC
TRBJ2-3 few . TRBV7-2 CASSLASRTDTQYF TGTGCCAGCAGCTTAGCTTCCCGCACAGATACGCAGTATTTT
TRBJ2-7 . . TRBV7-2 CASSLYGREQYF TGTGCCAGCAGCTTATATGGGCGCGAGCAGTACTTC
TRBJ1-1 . TRBD1 TRBV12-3/TRBV12-4 CASKSGGGLGTEAFF TGTGCCAGCAAATCAGGGGGGGGCCTGGGCACTGAAGCTTTCTTT
TRBJ1-5 . TRBD1 TRBV12-3/TRBV12-4 CASSRYGQGDQPQHF TGTGCCAGCAGCCGTTATGGACAGGGGGATCAGCCCCAGCATTTT
TRBJ2-7 . TRBD1 TRBV19 CASKGQGTGAYEQYF TGTGCCAGTAAAGGACAAGGGACAGGGGCCTACGAGCAGTACTTC
TRBJ2-7 many TRBD2 TRBV9 CASSVGTSGSYEQYF TGTGCCAGCAGCGTAGGGACTAGCGGGTCCTACGAGCAGTACTTC
TRBJ1-3 . TRBD1 TRBV29-1 CSVDEGQGGSGNTIYF TGCAGCGTTGACGAGGGACAGGGCGGCTCTGGAAACACCATATATTTT
TRBJ2-7 . . TRBV28 CASSFIDYEQYF TGTGCCAGCAGTTTTATAGACTACGAGCAGTACTTC
TRBJ2-1 . TRBD2 TRBV5-4 CASSLVAGVPNEQFF TGTGCCAGCAGCTTGGTGGCGGGAGTTCCCAATGAGCAGTTCTTC
TRBJ2-1 many . TRBV9 CASSVGDGDEQFF TGTGCCAGCAGCGTAGGGGACGGGGATGAGCAGTTCTTC
TRBJ1-1 many . TRBV10-3 CAITEGRARTEAFF TGTGCCATCACCGAGGGTAGGGCTCGGACTGAAGCTTTCTTT
TRBJ2-7 . TRBD2 TRBV5-6 CASSLDSLAGRHEQYF TGTGCCAGCAGCTTGGATAGCTTAGCGGGCCGCCACGAGCAGTACTTC
TRBJ2-7 many . TRBV18 CASSPARDQGEQYF TGTGCCAGCTCACCGGCGCGGGATCAGGGGGAGCAGTACTTC
TRBJ1-5 . . TRBV5-1 CASSLQTGQPQHF TGCGCCAGCAGCTTGCAGACTGGTCAGCCCCAGCATTTT
TRBJ1-2 many . TRBV29-1 CSVGAPGYNGYTF TGCAGCGTTGGGGCCCCAGGGTATAACGGCTACACCTTC
TRBJ2-1 . . TRBV25-1 CASSEEVPFDTYNEQFF TGTGCCAGCAGTGAAGAGGTACCCTTCGACACCTACAATGAGCAGTTCTTC
TRBJ2-7 few . TRBV12-3/TRBV12-4 CASRDGAYEQYF TGTGCCAGCAGGGACGGAGCCTACGAGCAGTACTTC
TRBJ2-5 many . TRBV27 CASRQGTPQETQYF TGTGCCAGCAGACAAGGGACACCCCAAGAGACCCAGTACTTC
TRBJ1-2 . TRBD1 TRBV29-1 CSVETGDGYGYTF TGCAGCGTTGAAACAGGGGACGGATATGGCTACACCTTC
TRBJ2-1 . TRBD2 TRBV7-2 CASSPESSGVYNEQFF TGTGCCAGCAGCCCGGAGTCTAGCGGAGTTTACAATGAGCAGTTCTTC
TRBJ2-7 few TRBD2 TRBV7-2 CASSLAGLATYEQYF TGTGCCAGCAGCTTAGCTGGACTAGCGACCTACGAGCAGTACTTC
TRBJ2-5 . . TRBV4-1 CASSPWDQGETQYF TGCGCCAGCAGCCCCTGGGATCAGGGGGAGACCCAGTACTTC
TRBJ2-4 few . TRBV12-3/TRBV12-4 CASRAPPLNIQYF TGTGCCAGCAGGGCCCCGCCCTTGAACATTCAGTACTTC
TRBJ2-7 few . TRBV7-2 CASSLEHGPYEQYF TGTGCCAGCAGCTTAGAGCACGGGCCCTACGAGCAGTACTTC
TRBJ1-1 . . TRBV29-1 CSVRTRSLNTEAFF TGCAGCGTCAGAACACGATCTTTGAACACTGAAGCTTTCTTT
TRBJ2-3 . . TRBV6-5 CASSYSTTQYF TGTGCCAGCAGTTACTCGACCACGCAGTATTTT